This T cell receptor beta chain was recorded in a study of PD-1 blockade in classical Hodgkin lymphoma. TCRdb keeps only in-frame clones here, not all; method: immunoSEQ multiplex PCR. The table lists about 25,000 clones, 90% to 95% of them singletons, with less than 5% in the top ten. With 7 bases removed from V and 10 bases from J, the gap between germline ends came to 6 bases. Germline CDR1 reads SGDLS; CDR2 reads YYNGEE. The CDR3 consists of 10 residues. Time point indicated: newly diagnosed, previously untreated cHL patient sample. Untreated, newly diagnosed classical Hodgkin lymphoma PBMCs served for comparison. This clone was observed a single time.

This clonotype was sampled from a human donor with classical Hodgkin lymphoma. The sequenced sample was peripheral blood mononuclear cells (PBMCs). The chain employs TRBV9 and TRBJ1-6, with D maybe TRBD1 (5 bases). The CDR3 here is CASGGSPLHF. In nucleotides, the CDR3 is TGTGCCAGCGGGGGATCACCCCTCCACTTT.